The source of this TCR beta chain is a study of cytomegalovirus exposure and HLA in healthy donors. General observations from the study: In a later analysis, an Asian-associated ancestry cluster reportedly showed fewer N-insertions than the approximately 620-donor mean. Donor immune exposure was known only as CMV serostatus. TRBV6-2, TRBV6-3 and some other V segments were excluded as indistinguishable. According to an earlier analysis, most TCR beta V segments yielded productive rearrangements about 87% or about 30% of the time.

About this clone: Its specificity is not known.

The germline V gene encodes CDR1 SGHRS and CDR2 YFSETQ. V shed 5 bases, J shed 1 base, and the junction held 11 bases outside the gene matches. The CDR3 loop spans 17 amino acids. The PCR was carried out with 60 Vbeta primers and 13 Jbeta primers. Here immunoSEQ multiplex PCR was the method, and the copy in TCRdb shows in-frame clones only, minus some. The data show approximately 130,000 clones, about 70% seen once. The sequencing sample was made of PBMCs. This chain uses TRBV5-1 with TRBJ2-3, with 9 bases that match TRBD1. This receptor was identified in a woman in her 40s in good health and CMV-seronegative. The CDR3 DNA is TGCGCCAGCAGGGCTAAAGGGGGACAGGGCGGCACAGATACGCAGTATTTT. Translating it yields CASRAKGGQGGTDTQYF.